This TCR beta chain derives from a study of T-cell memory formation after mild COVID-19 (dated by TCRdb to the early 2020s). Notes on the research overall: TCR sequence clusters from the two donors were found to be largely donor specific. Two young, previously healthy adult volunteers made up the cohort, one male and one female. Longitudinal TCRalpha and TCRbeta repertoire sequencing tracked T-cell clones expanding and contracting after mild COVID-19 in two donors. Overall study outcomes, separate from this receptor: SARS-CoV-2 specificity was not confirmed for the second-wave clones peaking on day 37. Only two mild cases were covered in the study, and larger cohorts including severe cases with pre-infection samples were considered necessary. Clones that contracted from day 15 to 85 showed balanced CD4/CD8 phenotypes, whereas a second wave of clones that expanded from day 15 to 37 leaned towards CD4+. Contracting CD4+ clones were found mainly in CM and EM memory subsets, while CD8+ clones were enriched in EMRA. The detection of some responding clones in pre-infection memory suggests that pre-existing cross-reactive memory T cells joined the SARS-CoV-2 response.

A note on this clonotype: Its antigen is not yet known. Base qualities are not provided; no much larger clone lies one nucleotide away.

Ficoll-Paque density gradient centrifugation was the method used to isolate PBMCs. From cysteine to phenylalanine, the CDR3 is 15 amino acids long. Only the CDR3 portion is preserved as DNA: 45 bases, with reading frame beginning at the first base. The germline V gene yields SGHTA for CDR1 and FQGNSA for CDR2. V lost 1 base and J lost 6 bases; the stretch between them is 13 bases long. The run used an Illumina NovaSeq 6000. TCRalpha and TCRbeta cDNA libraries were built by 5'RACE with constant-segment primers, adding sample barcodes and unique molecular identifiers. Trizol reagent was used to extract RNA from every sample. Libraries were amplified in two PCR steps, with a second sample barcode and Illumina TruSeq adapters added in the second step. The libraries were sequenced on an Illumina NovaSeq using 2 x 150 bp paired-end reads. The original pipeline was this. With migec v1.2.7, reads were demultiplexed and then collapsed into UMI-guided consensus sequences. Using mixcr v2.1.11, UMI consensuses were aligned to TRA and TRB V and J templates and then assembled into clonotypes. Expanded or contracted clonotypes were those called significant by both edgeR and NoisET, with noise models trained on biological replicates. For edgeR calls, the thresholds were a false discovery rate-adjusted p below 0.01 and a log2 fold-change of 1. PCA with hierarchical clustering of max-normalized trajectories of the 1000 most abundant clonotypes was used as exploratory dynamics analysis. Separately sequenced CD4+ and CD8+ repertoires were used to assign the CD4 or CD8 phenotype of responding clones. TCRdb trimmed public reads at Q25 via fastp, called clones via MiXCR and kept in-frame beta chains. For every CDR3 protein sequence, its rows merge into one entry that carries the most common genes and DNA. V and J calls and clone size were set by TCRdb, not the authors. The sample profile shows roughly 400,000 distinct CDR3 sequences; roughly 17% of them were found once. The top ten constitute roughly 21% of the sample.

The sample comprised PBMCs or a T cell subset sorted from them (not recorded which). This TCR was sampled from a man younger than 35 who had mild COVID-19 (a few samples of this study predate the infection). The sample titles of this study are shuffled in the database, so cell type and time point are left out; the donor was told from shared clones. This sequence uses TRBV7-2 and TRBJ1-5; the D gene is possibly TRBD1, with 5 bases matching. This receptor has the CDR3 CASSLVGQGAQPQHF. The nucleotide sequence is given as TGTGCCAGCAGCTTAGTGGGTCAGGGTGCTCAGCCCCAGCATTTT.